The T cell receptor (beta chain) described here comes from a study of shared clonotypes between healthy human individuals. Whole-study context: Donors were a couple of women and a few men aged 18 to 49.

General observations from the study: Clonotypes shared by all four sorted-subset donors had higher generation probabilities than non-shared clonotypes.

CD8 cells regarded as naive lacked CD45RO, were positively chosen for CCR7, and omitted terminally differentiated effector memory CD45RA+ cells. Participating donors were healthy, HIV-negative adults free of recent acute infections or vaccinations. The method was immunoSEQ multiplex PCR; TCRdb's version includes in-frame clones alone and lacks a portion of them. The sample holds around 1.9 million clones, about 93% seen once. As for this clone: As yet, its antigen is unknown.

Sequencing was done on a sample of naive CD8+ T cells from PBMCs. The TCR sequence derives from a man aged 18 to 29 in good health. Some clones in this sample may be carry-over from other donors' samples.

CDR3 loop: CASSGSPDSPGGYEQYF. CDR3 in DNA: TGTGCCAGCAGTGGCAGCCCCGACAGCCCCGGTGGCTACGAGCAGTACTTC. The chain joins TRBV2 to TRBJ2-7; tentatively, D is TRBD1 (5 bases). CDR3 length: 17 residues. V was pared by 4 bases and J by 3 bases, with 22 bases between. From germline, CDR1 is SNHLY and CDR2 FYNNEI.